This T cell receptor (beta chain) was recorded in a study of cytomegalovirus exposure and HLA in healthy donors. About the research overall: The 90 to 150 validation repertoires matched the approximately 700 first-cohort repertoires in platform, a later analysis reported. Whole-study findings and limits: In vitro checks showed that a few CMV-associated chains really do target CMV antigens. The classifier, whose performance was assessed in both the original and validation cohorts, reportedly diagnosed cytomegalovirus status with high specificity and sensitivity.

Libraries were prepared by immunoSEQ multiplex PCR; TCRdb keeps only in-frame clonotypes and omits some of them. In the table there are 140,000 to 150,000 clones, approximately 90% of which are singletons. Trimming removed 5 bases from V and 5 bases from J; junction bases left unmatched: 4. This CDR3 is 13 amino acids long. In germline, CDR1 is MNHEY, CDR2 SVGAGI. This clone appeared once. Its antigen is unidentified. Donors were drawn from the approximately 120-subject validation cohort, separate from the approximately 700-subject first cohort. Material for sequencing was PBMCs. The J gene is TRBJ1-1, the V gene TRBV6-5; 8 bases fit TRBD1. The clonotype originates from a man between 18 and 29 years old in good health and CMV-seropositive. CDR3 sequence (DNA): TGTGCCAGCAGTGAACAGGGGGTAACTGAAGCTTTCTTT. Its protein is CASSEQGVTEAFF.